This T cell receptor (beta chain) emerged from a study of cytomegalovirus exposure and HLA in healthy donors. Turning to the study itself: In a later analysis, the roughly 120 validation repertoires were reported to have used the same platform as the roughly 700 first-cohort repertoires. The study's findings and limits: Investigators reported under 200 TCR beta chains as tied to cytomegalovirus. High sensitivity and specificity were reportedly achieved when the classifier diagnosed cytomegalovirus status. The authors confirmed in vitro that a few CMV-associated chains were specific for CMV antigens.

The table came from immunoSEQ multiplex PCR; TCRdb's copy has only in-frame clones and leaves some out. Of 150,000 or so clones listed, approximately 86% are singletons. The CDR3 is 11 amino acids. Germline lookup yields CDR1 SGDLS and CDR2 YYNGEE. With 0 bases removed from V and 11 bases from J, the gap between germline ends came to 8 bases. This clone was recorded only once. Its cognate antigen is unknown. The sequencing sample was made of PBMCs. The V and J genes are TRBV9 and TRBJ1-2; the D is unclear. This clonotype originated in a man in his late teens or twenties in good health and CMV-seropositive. The CDR3 DNA is TGTGCCAGCAGCGTAGGAGCAATTTACACCTTC. Translating gives CASSVGAIYTF.